These 31 T cell receptor beta chains originate from one sample sequenced in a study of cytomegalovirus exposure and HLA in healthy donors. The PCR ran on 60 Vbeta and 13 Jbeta primers. Clones were sequenced by immunoSEQ multiplex PCR, and TCRdb holds only the in-frame ones, with some missing. The sample lists approximately 130,000 clones; about 75% were seen once. The sample was PBMCs. The receptors were sampled from a woman in her 40s in good health and CMV-seropositive.

V gene TRBV7-2 combines with J gene TRBJ2-7, with 9 bases matching TRBD1. This CDR3 has 15 amino acids. CDR1 is SGHTA, CDR2 FQGNSA, per germline. V dropped 0 bases and J dropped 4; count of bases not matched to a gene: 4. In DNA, the CDR3 is TGTGCCAGCAGCTTAGCGTACGGACAGGGGTACGAGCAGTACTTC. Translation gives CASSLAYGQGYEQYF.

This clone was observed a single time. This chain uses TRBV4-1 with TRBJ1-4; D might be TRBD1 (6 bases). V shed 4 bases and J shed 2 bases, with 14 bases lying between them. Germline V CDR1 and CDR2: MGHRA, YSYEKL. CDR3 length: 16 residues. CDR3 nucleotides: TGCGCCAGCAGCCCCTCGGCAGGGGAGACTAATGAAAAACTGTTTTTT. Protein sequence: CASSPSAGETNEKLFF.

This chain joins TRBV5-1 and TRBJ1-1, with 9 bases identical to TRBD1. Trimming at V came to 0 bases and at J to 1 base, leaving 1 base not matched to a gene. Germline CDR1 reads SGHRS; CDR2 reads YFSETQ. The CDR3 has 15 residues. The CDR3 DNA reads TGCGCCAGCAGCTTGGGGGGACAGGGGAACACTGAAGCTTTCTTT. Its protein product is CASSLGGQGNTEAFF.

The chain uses TRBV30 and TRBJ2-7; tentative D call: TRBD2 (6 bases). V was clipped by 0 bases and J by 2 bases, with 11 bases between them. The germline V gene has CDR1 GTSNPN and CDR2 SVGIG (reference sequence). This CDR3 region has 14 residues. The CDR3 protein is CAWSVGAGTYEQYF. The DNA for the CDR3 is TGTGCCTGGAGTGTCGGGGCGGGGACCTACGAGCAGTACTTC.

This clone was observed a single time. The genes are TRBV7-9 and TRBJ2-7, with 7 bases that match TRBD1. The V segment lost 5 bases and the J segment 2 bases; nucleotides outside the gene matches: 6. CDR1 SEHNR and CDR2 FQNEAQ come from the germline V gene (reference sequence). This CDR3 has 14 amino acids. CDR3 bases: TGTGCCAGCAGCCCCGGACAGGAAGCCTACGAGCAGTACTTC. It encodes CASSPGQEAYEQYF.

V gene TRBV7-3 combines with J gene TRBJ1-1; 8 bases map to TRBD1. J gave up 5 bases and V 6 bases, and 5 bases lay outside the gene matches. The CDR3 spans 13 residues. Germline-derived CDR1 and CDR2 are SGHTA and FQGTGA. The CDR3 bases are TGTGCCAGCAGTCGATACAGGGGGACTGAAGCTTTCTTT. This codes for CASSRYRGTEAFF.

The V and J genes are TRBV7-2 and TRBJ1-4; D remains unclear. From germline, CDR1 is SGHTA and CDR2 FQGNSA. The V and J ends lost 3 bases and 0 bases respectively, with 5 bases between them. This CDR3 is 14 amino acids long. The CDR3 region has the DNA TGTGCCAGCAGCTTGGCAGCAACTAATGAAAAACTGTTTTTT. Translated: CASSLAATNEKLFF.

The chain combines TRBV7-3 with TRBJ1-3; D is perhaps TRBD1 (5 bases). In germline, CDR1 is SGHTA, CDR2 FQGTGA. This CDR3 comprises 13 residues. Trimming shortened V by 5 bases and J by 3 bases, and 8 bases separated the two germline ends. CDR3 protein: CASSGDSGNTIYF. For the CDR3, the DNA is TGTGCCAGCAGCGGAGACAGTGGAAACACCATATATTTT.

This sequence joins TRBV6-1 and TRBJ1-5; maybe TRBD1 (6 bases). The CDR3 extends over 15 amino acids. Trimming stripped 0 bases from V and 4 bases from J, with 10 bases between. The germline CDR1 and CDR2 sequences are MNHNS and SASEGT. In DNA, the CDR3 is TGTGCCAGCAGTGAAGCGGGACAACAGAATCAGCCCCAGCATTTT. Amino acid sequence: CASSEAGQQNQPQHF.

The chain links TRBV27 to TRBJ1-5; 10 bases map to TRBD1. The length of the CDR3 is 15 residues. Germline V gene data show CDR1 as MNHEY and CDR2 as SMNVEV (reference sequence). J was trimmed by 6 bases and V by 5 bases; bases with no gene match: 7. The CDR3 sequence is CASSIRQGAGQPQHF. CDR3 bases: TGTGCCAGCAGTATTCGACAGGGGGCGGGTCAGCCCCAGCATTTT.

The chain couples TRBV29-1 to TRBJ1-1; D remains unclear. This CDR3 spans 14 amino acids. Germline CDR1 and CDR2: SQVTM and ANQGSEA. V was clipped by 1 base and J by 4 bases, with 13 bases between them. The CDR3 reads CSVEALLTGTEAFF. For the CDR3, the DNA is TGCAGCGTTGAAGCACTTCTCACGGGCACTGAAGCTTTCTTT.

The genes are TRBV19 and TRBJ2-3; 9 positions match TRBD1. Germline V gives CDR1 LNHDA, CDR2 SQIVND (reference sequence). The junction had 15 bases not matched to a gene; V was cut back by 5 bases and J by 3 bases. The CDR3 is 18 amino acids. The CDR3 nucleotides read TGTGCCAGTAGTTCTCTGGGACAGGGATTGGGTTGGACAGATACGCAGTATTTT. It translates to CASSSLGQGLGWTDTQYF.

This clone was seen a single time. The V and J genes are TRBV14 and TRBJ1-2; D might be TRBD1 (5 bases). Germline V gives CDR1 SGHDN, CDR2 FVKESK. Trimming removed 4 bases from V and 4 bases from J, with 19 bases in between. The CDR3 sequence is 16 residues long. For the CDR3, the DNA is TGTGCCAGCAGCCTGGGGGGGGATCCCACCCGCTATGGCTACACCTTC. Protein: CASSLGGDPTRYGYTF.

J is TRBJ1-5 and V is TRBV6-1; 10 positions agree with TRBD1. V shed 7 bases, J shed 7 bases, and the junction held 10 bases outside the gene matches. There are 15 residues in the CDR3. Germline V gene data show CDR1 as MNHNS and CDR2 as SASEGT. Written as DNA, the CDR3 is TGTGCCAGCACCGAGACAGGGGGCTATTCGCAGCCCCAGCATTTT. This translates into CASTETGGYSQPQHF.

This clone was picked up many times. The genes are TRBV4-2 and TRBJ1-1, with 9 positions matching TRBD1. Germline assignment: CDR1 LGHNA and CDR2 YNFKEQ. The ends lost 3 bases at V and 2 bases at J; junction bases unmatched: 1. This CDR3 region has 14 residues. In nucleotides, the CDR3 is TGTGCCAGCAGCCAGGGACAGGGTAACACTGAAGCTTTCTTT. It is translated as CASSQGQGNTEAFF.

This rearrangement joins TRBV15 to TRBJ2-3; D uncertain. The V end was cut by 0 bases, the J end by 0 bases, with 13 bases between. CDR1 is LNHNV, CDR2 YYDKDF, per germline (reference sequence). This CDR3 is 17 amino acids long. CDR3: CATSRDRWQASTDTQYF. CDR3 nucleotides: TGTGCCACCAGCAGAGATAGGTGGCAGGCGAGCACAGATACGCAGTATTTT.

This clone was counted between two and nine times. The rearrangement uses TRBV5-6 and TRBJ2-7; 7 bases are shared with TRBD2. Germline assignment: CDR1 SGHDT and CDR2 YYEEEE. V was pared by 2 bases and J by 6 bases, with 2 bases of the junction left unmatched. The CDR3 has 12 residues. The CDR3 DNA follows: TGTGCCAGCAGCTTCCCTAGCGGCGAGCAGTACTTC. Its protein product is CASSFPSGEQYF.

This sequence joins TRBV7-2 and TRBJ2-7; TRBD2 aligns across 9 bases. The V segment lost 1 base and the J segment 0 bases; nucleotides outside the gene matches: 7. Germline assignment: CDR1 SGHTA and CDR2 FQGNSA. The CDR3 loop spans 17 amino acids. CDR3 protein: CASSLDPSGVYSYEQYF. In nucleotides, the CDR3 is TGTGCCAGCAGCTTAGACCCTAGCGGGGTTTACTCCTACGAGCAGTACTTC. Full variable domain (remainder filled in from reference TRBV7-2 and TRBJ2-7): GAGVSQSPSNKVTEKGKDVELRCDPISGHTALYWYRQSLGQGLEFLIYFQGNSAPDKSGLPSDRFSAERTGGSVSTLTIQRTQQEDSAVYLCASSLDPSGVYSYEQYFGPGTRLTVT.

V is TRBV28 and J is TRBJ2-7; D gene unclear. The ends were cut back, 7 bases at V and 3 bases at J, with 16 bases in the middle. The CDR3 runs to 14 residues. The germline V gene encodes CDR1 MDHEN and CDR2 SYDVKM. The CDR3 protein is CASTPGSVLYEQYF. The CDR3 bases are TGTGCCAGCACCCCAGGTTCGGTCCTCTACGAGCAGTACTTC.

The chain has TRBV29-1 and TRBJ1-5; possible D gene TRBD1, 5 bases. Germline CDR1 and CDR2: SQVTM and ANQGSEA. V shed 3 bases and J shed 3 bases, with 6 bases lying between them. The CDR3 is 12 residues long. CDR3 amino acids: CSVDRANQPQHF. For the CDR3, the DNA is TGCAGCGTTGACAGGGCCAATCAGCCCCAGCATTTT.

The V gene is TRBV30, the J gene TRBJ2-1; D is perhaps TRBD2 (5 bases). The CDR3 consists of 12 residues. Trimming shortened V by 2 bases and J by 12 bases, and 14 bases separated the two germline ends. The germline CDR1 and CDR2 sequences are GTSNPN and SVGIG (reference sequence). The CDR3 loop is CAWSPSSSGQFF. The CDR3 coding sequence is TGTGCCTGGAGTCCTAGCTCTTCTGGGCAGTTCTTC.

The V gene is TRBV19, the J gene TRBJ1-1; no clear D. V was cut by 6 bases and J by 2 bases, with 7 bases left in between. Germline V gene lookup returns CDR1 LNHDA and CDR2 SQIVND (reference sequence). The CDR3 loop spans 12 amino acids. The CDR3 region is CASRASNTEAFF. For the CDR3, the DNA is TGTGCCAGTAGGGCCTCTAACACTGAAGCTTTCTTT.

The CDR3 DNA reads TGTGCCAGCAGTTTGAGGAGGACAGGGCTTAACGAGCAGTACTTC. Residues: CASSLRRTGLNEQYF. This chain joins TRBV28 and TRBJ2-7, with 8 bases aligning to TRBD1. Germline loops: CDR1 MDHEN, CDR2 SYDVKM. The CDR3 spans 15 residues. V lost 3 bases to trimming and J lost 5 bases; unmatched junction nucleotides: 9.

This chain joins TRBV2 and TRBJ2-7, with 10 bases identical to TRBD1. V gave up 6 bases and J gave up 3 bases; unmatched junction bases: 8. This CDR3 has 15 residues. In germline, CDR1 is SNHLY, CDR2 FYNNEI. The CDR3 spells CASRGGTGAGYEQYF. The CDR3 DNA is TGTGCCAGCAGGGGCGGGACAGGGGCGGGCTACGAGCAGTACTTC.

This clone was recorded a few times. This rearrangement joins TRBV19 to TRBJ2-4; 7 positions match TRBD2. The length of the CDR3 is 13 residues. Germline trimming cut 3 bases from V and 10 bases from J; bases unmatched to any gene: 6. Germline CDR1 is LNHDA and CDR2 is SQIVND (reference sequence). DNA of the CDR3: TGTGCCAGTAGTATCGGGCTAGCGGCGATTCAGTACTTC. This sequence encodes CASSIGLAAIQYF.

This chain links TRBV13 with TRBJ2-3, with 11 bases lining up with TRBD2. With 5 bases clipped from V and 5 bases from J, the junction kept 9 bases outside the gene matches. The CDR3 extends over 16 amino acids. In germline, CDR1 is PRHDT, CDR2 FYEKMQ (reference sequence). The DNA for the CDR3 is TGTGCCAGCAGCATAATTCTAGCGGGGGGAGGAGATACGCAGTATTTT. This encodes CASSIILAGGGDTQYF. The whole variable domain, remainder taken from reference TRBV13 and TRBJ2-3, is AAGVIQSPRHLIKEKRETATLKCYPIPRHDTVYWYQQGPGQDPQFLISFYEKMQSDKGSIPDRFSAQQFSDYHSELNMSSLELGDSALYFCASSIILAGGGDTQYFGPGTRLTVL.

This clone was counted a few times. The identical CDR3 is also encoded by other nucleotide sequences in the sample. The CDR3 reads CASSLQGNQPQHF. The CDR3 bases are TGTGCCAGCAGCTTACAGGGCAATCAGCCCCAGCATTTT. The chain combines TRBV7-2 with TRBJ1-5; D is unclear. V was trimmed by 2 bases and J by 2 bases, leaving 4 bases between them. This CDR3 spans 13 amino acids. Germline CDR1 and CDR2: SGHTA and FQGNSA. Full variable domain (outside the CDR3, taken from reference TRBV7-2 and TRBJ1-5): GAGVSQSPSNKVTEKGKDVELRCDPISGHTALYWYRQSLGQGLEFLIYFQGNSAPDKSGLPSDRFSAERTGGSVSTLTIQRTQQEDSAVYLCASSLQGNQPQHFGDGTRLSIL.

The chain employs TRBV5-4 and TRBJ2-7; 8 bases map to TRBD1. The germline V gene has CDR1 SGHNT and CDR2 YYREEE (reference sequence). The CDR3 spans 14 residues. The junction had 2 bases not matched to a gene; V was cut back by 0 bases and J by 3 bases. The CDR3: CASSLGTGIYEQYF. The CDR3 region has the DNA TGTGCCAGCAGCTTGGGGACAGGGATCTACGAGCAGTACTTC.

This chain uses TRBV5-1 with TRBJ2-7, with 8 bases aligning to TRBD2. The V gene's germline CDR1 is SGHRS and CDR2 YFSETQ. V dropped 0 bases and J dropped 2; count of bases not matched to a gene: 7. The CDR3 extends over 16 amino acids. The CDR3 spells CASSLAGSGTPYEQYF. DNA of the CDR3: TGCGCCAGCAGCTTGGCAGGTAGCGGGACCCCCTACGAGCAGTACTTC. The full variable domain, rest sourced from reference TRBV5-1 and TRBJ2-7, is KAGVTQTPRYLIKTRGQQVTLSCSPISGHRSVSWYQQTPGQGLQFLFEYFSETQRNKGNFPGRFSGRQFSNSRSEMNVSTLELGDSALYLCASSLAGSGTPYEQYFGPGTRLTVT.

About this clone itself: Other nucleotide sequences from this sample produce the same CDR3. The V call is TRBV7-9, the J call TRBJ1-5, with D maybe TRBD1 (5 bases). Trimming took off 1 base at V and 4 bases at J, with 8 bases between the two ends. Germline assignment: CDR1 SEHNR and CDR2 FQNEAQ (reference sequence). The CDR3 length is 14 residues. CDR3 residues: CASSLGQSNQPQHF. CDR3 coding DNA: TGTGCCAGCAGCTTAGGACAGTCGAATCAGCCCCAGCATTTT.

The CDR3 bases are TGTGCCAGCAGCCGATCGGGACAGGGCTACGAGCAGTACTTC. Translating it yields CASSRSGQGYEQYF. This chain uses TRBV7-9 with TRBJ2-7, with TRBD1 matching over 9 bases. Germline assignment: CDR1 SEHNR and CDR2 FQNEAQ (reference sequence). The CDR3 spans 14 residues. V trimming: 5 bases; J trimming: 3 bases; junction bases outside the gene matches: 5.